These 21 T cell receptor beta chains were sequenced from one sample in a study of control samples from healthy donors and cancer patients. Generated by immunoSEQ multiplex PCR, the TCRdb table keeps only in-frame clones and is missing some. The table lists about 120,000 clones, 85% to 90% of them singletons. Sequencing input: PBMCs. Source of these receptors: a woman aged 55-70 years with lung cancer.

This chain links TRBV6-2 or TRBV6-3 with TRBJ2-5; D uncertain. Looked up from germline, CDR1 is MNHEY and CDR2 is SVGEGT. The CDR3 runs 12 residues. V dropped 2 bases and J dropped 3 bases, with 4 bases sitting between them. CDR3 DNA sequence: TGTGCCAGCAGTTACAACGAAGAGACCCAGTACTTC. It is translated as CASSYNEETQYF.

This chain's CDR3 is CASSSSGNTQYF. Written as DNA, the CDR3 is TGTGCCAGCAGCTCCTCGGGTAATACGCAGTATTTT. The chain combines TRBV2 with TRBJ2-3; D call uncertain. Looked up from germline, CDR1 is SNHLY and CDR2 is FYNNEI. This CDR3 comprises 12 residues. Trimming removed 6 bases from V and 7 bases from J, with 11 bases in between. Full variable domain (remainder filled in from reference TRBV2 and TRBJ2-3): EPEVTQTPSHQVTQMGQEVILRCVPISNHLYFYWYRQILGQKVEFLVSFYNNEISEKSEIFDDQFSVERPDGSNFTLKIRSTKLEDSAMYFCASSSSGNTQYFGPGTRLTVL.

The chain combines TRBV12-3 or TRBV12-4 with TRBJ2-7; D remains ambiguous. The CDR3 has 12 amino acids. Trimming left V 5 bases short and J 6 bases short, with 11 bases between. Written as DNA, the CDR3 is TGTGCCAGCAGTAGTCAGGTTACCGAGCAGTACTTC. Its translation is CASSSQVTEQYF.

This rearrangement joins TRBV6-5 to TRBJ1-5, with a possible D match to TRBD1 (6 bases). Germline assignment: CDR1 MNHEY and CDR2 SVGAGI. V shed 6 bases and J shed 3 bases, with 12 bases lying between them. The CDR3 loop spans 14 amino acids. The chain's CDR3 is CASSRGGFNQPQHF. The CDR3 DNA follows: TGTGCCAGCAGCCGAGGGGGATTCAATCAGCCCCAGCATTTT.

V gene TRBV30 combines with J gene TRBJ1-2, with D possibly TRBD1 on 6 matching bases. Trimming pared 1 base from V and 6 bases from J, leaving 12 bases between. The length of the CDR3 is 13 residues. Germline values: CDR1 GTSNPN, CDR2 SVGIG (reference sequence). DNA for the CDR3: TGTGCCTGGAGTGAGCCGGGGGCGCATGGCTACACCTTC. As protein: CAWSEPGAHGYTF.

The chain combines TRBV6-5 with TRBJ2-7; TRBD2 matches 8 bases. This CDR3 has 16 amino acids. V trimming: 7 bases; J trimming: 3 bases; junction bases outside the gene matches: 14. Germline V gene sequence: CDR1 MNHEY, CDR2 SVGAGI. As DNA, the CDR3 is TGTGCCAGCACTTCCTCTCCGGGACTAGGATTCTACGAGCAGTACTTC. Translated: CASTSSPGLGFYEQYF.

This chain joins TRBV12-3 or TRBV12-4 and TRBJ2-5; no reliable D call. V lost 1 base, J lost 3 bases, and 6 bases lay in between. The CDR3 covers 13 residues. CDR3 DNA: TGTGCCAGCAGTTTAGGGGCCGAAGAGACCCAGTACTTC. Translated, it gives CASSLGAEETQYF.

The genes are TRBV28 and TRBJ1-2, with 7 bases that match TRBD1. The ends lost 5 bases at V and 8 bases at J; junction bases unmatched: 14. CDR3 length: 15 residues. Germline CDR1 is MDHEN and CDR2 is SYDVKM. DNA of the CDR3: TGTGCCAGCAGTAGCGGACAGGTTGCTACATGGGGCTACACCTTC. Amino acids: CASSSGQVATWGYTF.

The V gene is TRBV27, the J gene TRBJ1-1, with D perhaps matching TRBD1 (5 bases). Deletions cut 3 bases from V and 5 bases from J, with 13 bases between. CDR3 length: 14 residues. Germline V gene sequence: CDR1 MNHEY, CDR2 SMNVEV (reference sequence). The CDR3 reads CASSLSGGRTEAFF. The DNA for the CDR3 is TGTGCCAGCAGTTTGTCCGGGGGGAGGACTGAAGCTTTCTTT.

This clone was detected once. The chain joins TRBV27 to TRBJ1-1; D gene uncertain. Trimming removed 5 bases at V and 10 bases at J, with 20 bases between. Germline CDR1 is MNHEY and CDR2 is SMNVEV (reference sequence). This CDR3 region has 14 residues. CDR3 DNA sequence: TGTGCCAGCAGTCGAGAGGCTGGACCTACCCCAGCTTTCTTT. Its translation is CASSREAGPTPAFF.

This chain links TRBV10-3 with TRBJ1-1; 9 nucleotides line up with TRBD1. Unmatched junction bases numbered 3, after V lost 4 bases and J lost 0 bases. Germline lookup yields CDR1 ENHRY and CDR2 SYGVKD. This CDR3 has 15 residues. DNA of the CDR3: TGTGCCATCAGTGGAGGGACAGGGATGAACACTGAAGCTTTCTTT. This codes for CAISGGTGMNTEAFF.

The V gene is TRBV3-1 (or the pseudogene TRBV3-2), the J gene TRBJ2-7; possible D gene TRBD1, 6 bases. Germline assignment: CDR1 LGHDT and CDR2 YNNKEL (reference sequence). Trimming left V 4 bases short and J 0 bases short, with 13 bases between. The CDR3 spans 15 residues. CDR3 protein: CASSRGLLSSYEQYF. The DNA for the CDR3 is TGTGCCAGCAGCCGGGGGCTCCTGAGCTCCTACGAGCAGTACTTC.

The chain couples TRBV6-6 to TRBJ1-1; D gene unclear. Germline V CDR1 and CDR2: MNHNY, SVGAGI (reference sequence). The CDR3 spans 14 residues. V gave up 6 bases and J gave up 1 base, with 12 bases separating them. The CDR3 nucleotides read TGTGCCAGCAGCCAGGTCTCGGAGAACACTGAAGCTTTCTTT. Its protein product is CASSQVSENTEAFF.

The chain has TRBV27 and TRBJ2-1, with 13 bases aligning to TRBD2. The CDR3 extends over 15 amino acids. V lost 7 bases and J lost 9; bases outside the gene matches: 9. The germline V gene has CDR1 MNHEY and CDR2 SMNVEV (reference sequence). The CDR3 nucleotides read TGTGCCAGCACCAACGGACTAGCGGGGGTACGTGAGCAGTTCTTC. It encodes CASTNGLAGVREQFF.

The chain couples TRBV7-2 to TRBJ2-3; D might be TRBD2 (7 bases). With 6 bases removed from V and 0 bases from J, the gap between germline ends came to 16 bases. Per the germline V gene, CDR1 is SGHTA and CDR2 is FQGNSA. The CDR3 loop spans 16 amino acids. The CDR3 protein is CASSPLGGASTDTQYF. Written as DNA, the CDR3 is TGTGCCAGCAGTCCTCTTGGGGGGGCTAGCACAGATACGCAGTATTTT.

This clone turned up a few times. The chain couples TRBV18 to TRBJ1-3; possible D gene TRBD1, 5 bases. The germline gives CDR1 KGHSH, CDR2 LQKENI. The ends were cut back, 3 bases at V and 2 bases at J, with 14 bases in the middle. This CDR3 is 16 amino acids long. CDR3 nucleotides: TGTGCCAGCTCACCTGGGACGGGTCTACCTGGAAACACCATATATTTT. Encoded protein: CASSPGTGLPGNTIYF.

The chain is built from TRBV28 and TRBJ1-1, with 8 nucleotides matching TRBD1. Germline V gene sequence: CDR1 MDHEN, CDR2 SYDVKM. The V segment lost 5 bases and the J segment 0 bases; nucleotides outside the gene matches: 17. The CDR3 spans 19 residues. The CDR3 DNA reads as TGTGCCAGCAGTACCGAGGACAGGGTCAAGTCTACTATGAACACTGAAGCTTTCTTT. It encodes CASSTEDRVKSTMNTEAFF.

This clone was recorded only once. The chain is built from TRBV3-1 (or the pseudogene TRBV3-2) and TRBJ1-2; D unclear. Germline values: CDR1 LGHDT, CDR2 YNNKEL (reference sequence). Trimming left V 4 bases short and J 4 bases short, with 10 bases between. CDR3 size: 13 residues. The CDR3 nucleotides read TGTGCCAGCAGCCCCGGGCTAGTCTATGGCTACACCTTC. It codes for CASSPGLVYGYTF.

The rearrangement uses TRBV24-1 and TRBJ2-5, with a weak D call TRBD1 (6 bases). The CDR3 runs 14 residues. Germline CDR1 KGHDR, CDR2 SFDVKD. V gave up 4 bases and J gave up 1 base, with 9 bases separating them. The CDR3 bases are TGTGCCACCAGTGACGGACAGCCCCAAGAGACCCAGTACTTC. This translates into CATSDGQPQETQYF.

CDR3: CASSFGTGDYEQYF. The CDR3 DNA sequence: TGTGCCAGCAGCTTCGGGACAGGGGACTACGAGCAGTACTTC. The chain joins TRBV5-5 to TRBJ2-7; 10 nucleotides match TRBD1. Germline loops: CDR1 SGHKS, CDR2 YYEKEE (reference sequence). The CDR3 sequence is 14 residues long. J gave up 3 bases and V 2 bases, and 2 bases lay outside the gene matches.

This chain connects TRBV5-1 to TRBJ2-5, with no clear D. The germline gives CDR1 SGHRS, CDR2 YFSETQ. The ends were cut back, 0 bases at V and 0 bases at J, with 12 bases in the middle. The CDR3 has 16 amino acids. CDR3 coding DNA: TGCGCCAGCAGCTTGGATGTAGCTGGAAACCAAGAGACCCAGTACTTC. Protein: CASSLDVAGNQETQYF.